What follows describes a single TCR beta chain. TCRdb analysed the 5' RACE reads with MiXCR anew, one entry per CDR3 protein. The repertoire holds just under 65,000 distinct CDR3 sequences, with less than 25% as singletons. The receptor was derived from a female donor with breast cancer. The sequenced sample was memory CD4+ T cells sorted from a lymph node. Subset reported: memory CD4+ T cells, CD4+CD45RO+CD25-.

CDR3: CASSLRGNFGQPQHF. CDR3 DNA sequence: TGTGCCAGCAGCTTGCGTGGGAACTTCGGCCAGCCCCAGCATTTT. This chain joins TRBV5-5 and TRBJ1-5; no firm D call. The germline CDR1 and CDR2 sequences are SGHKS and YYEKEE (reference sequence). The CDR3 totals 15 residues. Trimming cost V 1 base and J 7 bases, with 15 bases left between them.